A selection of T cell receptor beta chains follows, all from one sample in a study of blood T cell repertoires in COVID-19. Only in-frame clones appear in the TCRdb table, and some are missing; sequencing was by immunoSEQ multiplex PCR. There are tens of thousands of clones in the sample; 80% to 90% occur only once, and roughly a tenth lies in the top ten. Sequenced sample: peripheral blood. The receptor set was obtained from a man between 65 and 80 years old with active or convalescent COVID-19. CDR3s leave out the opening cysteine and the closing phenylalanine or tryptophan. Fields, in order: V gene, J gene, CDR3 protein.

TRBV19	TRBJ1-2	ASTNGRGRNGYT
TRBV5-4	TRBJ2-7	ASSLGRTGTYEQY
TRBV9	TRBJ2-5	ASKKPSTSGQETQY
TRBV5-6	TRBJ1-2	ASSLGGVDGYT
TRBV19	TRBJ1-1	ASSIRRAGEAF
TRBV5-1	TRBJ2-3	ASSHTPTVGTDTQY
TRBV5-1	TRBJ2-3	ASSLRQGFTDTQY
TRBV21-1	TRBJ2-1	ASSKGLGNEQF
TRBV30	TRBJ1-1	AWSVGGGATEAF
TRBV10-3	TRBJ1-5	AISGQGNQPQH
TRBV27	TRBJ2-7	ASSVRKVTGNEQY
TRBV4-1	TRBJ2-5	ASSRLAGPQETQY
TRBV10-1	TRBJ2-1	ASSTGEGIYNEQF
TRBV27	TRBJ2-7	ASSARRSSYEQY
TRBV3-1/TRBV3-2	TRBJ2-3	ASSQVGAKY
TRBV7-2	TRBJ2-3	ASSPRGHGGTDTQY
TRBV15	TRBJ2-7	ATRLAGGLYEQY
TRBV28	TRBJ2-7	ASSLLPPAYEQY
TRBV30	TRBJ2-7	AWSAGTGRHEQY
TRBV3-1/TRBV3-2	TRBJ2-3	ASSQSGTASIRTQY
TRBV4-3	TRBJ2-5	ASSPGLAGGETQY
TRBV19	TRBJ1-1	ASSIGRGLNTEAF
TRBV29-1	TRBJ1-1	SAGRETTEAF
TRBV6-1	TRBJ2-3	ASSDSGRKGDTQY
TRBV7-2	TRBJ2-3	ASSLAVGLARKVY
TRBV5-5	TRBJ1-6	ASSLVWRTRDSPLH
TRBV6-5	TRBJ2-3	ASSYSGHFPDTQY
TRBV2	TRBJ2-1	ASMYYDEQF
TRBV10-3	TRBJ2-7	AISSLSSSHYEQY